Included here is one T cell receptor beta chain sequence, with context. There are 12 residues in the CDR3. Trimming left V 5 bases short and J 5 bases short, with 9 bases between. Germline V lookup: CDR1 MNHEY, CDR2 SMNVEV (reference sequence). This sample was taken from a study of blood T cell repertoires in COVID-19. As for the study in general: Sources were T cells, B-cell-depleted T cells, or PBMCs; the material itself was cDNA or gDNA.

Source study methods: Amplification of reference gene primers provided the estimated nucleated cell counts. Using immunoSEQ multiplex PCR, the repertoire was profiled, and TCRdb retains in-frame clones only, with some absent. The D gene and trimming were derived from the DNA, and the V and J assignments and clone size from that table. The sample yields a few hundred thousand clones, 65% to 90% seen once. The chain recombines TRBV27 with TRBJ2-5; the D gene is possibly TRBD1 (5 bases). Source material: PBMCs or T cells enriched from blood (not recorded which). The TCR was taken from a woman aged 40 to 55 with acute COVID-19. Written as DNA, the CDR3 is TGTGCCAGCAGTGGCAGGGCCGAGACCCAGTACTTC. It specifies CASSGRAETQYF.